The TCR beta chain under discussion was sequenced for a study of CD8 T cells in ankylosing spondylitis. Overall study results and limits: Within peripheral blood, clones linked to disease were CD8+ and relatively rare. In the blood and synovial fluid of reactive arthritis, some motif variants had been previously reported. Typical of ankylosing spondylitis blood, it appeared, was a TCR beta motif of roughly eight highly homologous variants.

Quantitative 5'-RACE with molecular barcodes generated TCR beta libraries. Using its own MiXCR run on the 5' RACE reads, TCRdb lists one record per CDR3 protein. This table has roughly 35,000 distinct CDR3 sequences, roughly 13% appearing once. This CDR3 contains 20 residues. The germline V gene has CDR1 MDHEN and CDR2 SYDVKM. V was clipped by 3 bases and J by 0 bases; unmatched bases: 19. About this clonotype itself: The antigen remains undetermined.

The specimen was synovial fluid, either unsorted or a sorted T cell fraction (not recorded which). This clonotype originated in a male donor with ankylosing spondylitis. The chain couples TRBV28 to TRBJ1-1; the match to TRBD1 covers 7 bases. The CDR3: CASSFHPATGWVLMNTEAFF. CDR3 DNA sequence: TGTGCCAGCAGTTTCCATCCGGCGACAGGGTGGGTTCTGATGAACACTGAAGCTTTCTTT. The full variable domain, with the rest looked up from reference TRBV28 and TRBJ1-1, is DVKVTQSSRYLVKRTGEKVFLECVQDMDHENMFWYRQDPGLGLRLIYFSYDVKMKEKGDIPEGYSVSREKKERFSLILESASTNQTSMYLCASSFHPATGWVLMNTEAFFGQGTRLTVV.